Following are 25 T cell receptor beta chains from one sample sequenced in a study of blood T cell repertoires in COVID-19. Assay used: immunoSEQ multiplex PCR; TCRdb lists only in-frame clones, some missing. The table has 75,000 or so clones, roughly 90% seen once. The sequenced sample consisted of peripheral blood. The receptors were sampled from a man between 65 and 79 years old with acute or convalescent COVID-19.

This chain connects TRBV5-1 to TRBJ1-1; 7 bases are a match to TRBD1. This CDR3 has 15 residues. With 4 bases clipped from V and 2 bases from J, the junction kept 8 bases outside the gene matches. CDR1 and CDR2 from the germline V gene are SGHRS and YFSETQ. CDR3: CASSLEGQTNTEAFF. The CDR3, as DNA: TGCGCCAGCAGCCTGGAGGGACAGACAAACACTGAAGCTTTCTTT.

This chain connects TRBV14 to TRBJ2-3; TRBD1 agrees at 8 bases. Germline V gene sequence: CDR1 SGHDN, CDR2 FVKESK. The CDR3 sequence is 18 residues long. V was clipped by 0 bases and J by 7 bases; unmatched bases: 15. The CDR3 region has the DNA TGTGCCAGCAGCCAAGACATGTTAAGGACAGGGTTTCAGAATACGCAGTATTTT. It codes for CASSQDMLRTGFQNTQYF.

This clone was observed a handful of times. CDR3 sequence (DNA): TGTGCCAGCAGCTTCCTCCCGGCCCGCGCGGGTCCCTCGTGGGAAAAACTGTTTTTT. Protein sequence: CASSFLPARAGPSWEKLFF. The chain uses TRBV5-5 and TRBJ1-4, with D hard to call. Germline V gene lookup returns CDR1 SGHKS and CDR2 YYEKEE (reference sequence). V lost 2 bases and J 8 bases, leaving 28 bases between the germline ends. CDR3 length: 19 amino acids. Supplemented by reference TRBV5-5 and TRBJ1-4, the full variable domain reads DAGVTQSPTHLIKTRGQQVTLRCSPISGHKSVSWYQQVLGQGPQFIFQYYEKEERGRGNFPDRFSARQFPNYSSELNVNALLLGDSALYLCASSFLPARAGPSWEKLFFGSGTQLSVL.

The chain employs TRBV30 and TRBJ1-1, with D maybe TRBD1 (5 bases). V lost 5 bases to trimming and J lost 1 base, with 11 bases between them. CDR1 is GTSNPN and CDR2 is SVGIG in the germline V gene (reference sequence). The CDR3 extends over 13 amino acids. The CDR3: CAWSFRENTEAFF. CDR3 coding DNA: TGTGCCTGGTCGTTCAGGGAGAACACTGAAGCTTTCTTT.

The chain joins TRBV5-1 to TRBJ2-3, with 9 positions matching TRBD2. Germline lookup yields CDR1 SGHRS and CDR2 YFSETQ. The CDR3 length is 18 residues. The V segment lost 5 bases and the J segment 4 bases; nucleotides outside the gene matches: 17. In nucleotides, the CDR3 is TGCGCCAGCAGACGTGGGTCCGGCGCGGGAGGGCCCTCAGATACGCAGTATTTT. Amino acids: CASRRGSGAGGPSDTQYF.

This clone was counted a single time. This rearrangement joins TRBV25-1 to TRBJ2-1, with 13 bases lining up with TRBD2. V was pared by 2 bases and J by 15 bases, with 4 bases of the junction left unmatched. This CDR3 region has 13 residues. CDR1 is MGHDK, CDR2 SYGVNS, per germline. CDR3 DNA: TGTGCCAGCAGTGAAGGACTAGCGGGAGTTCGGTTCTTC. It yields the protein CASSEGLAGVRFF.

The J gene is TRBJ1-2, the V gene TRBV28; 9 nucleotides align to TRBD1. The CDR3 has 16 amino acids. Germline V gene data show CDR1 as MDHEN and CDR2 as SYDVKM. The junction had 14 bases not matched to a gene; V was cut back by 5 bases and J by 7 bases. The CDR3 DNA reads as TGTGCCAGCAGTCCTTCCCTGGGCGGGACAGGGTCTGGCTACACCTTC. This gives the protein CASSPSLGGTGSGYTF.

The CDR3: CASSLGTGATNEKLFF. CDR3 bases: TGTGCCAGCAGCTTAGGGACAGGGGCGACTAATGAAAAACTGTTTTTT. The chain links TRBV7-9 to TRBJ1-4; 9 bases agree with TRBD1. CDR3 length: 16 residues. Per the germline V gene, CDR1 is SEHNR and CDR2 is FQNEAQ (reference sequence). V lost 1 base and J lost 2; bases outside the gene matches: 2. Full variable domain (remainder filled in from reference TRBV7-9 and TRBJ1-4): DTGVSQNPRHKITKRGQNVTFRCDPISEHNRLYWYRQTLGQGPEFLTYFQNEAQLEKSRLLSDRFSAERPKGSFSTLEIQRTEQGDSAMYLCASSLGTGATNEKLFFGSGTQLSVL.

This chain connects TRBV5-1 to TRBJ2-1; possibly TRBD2 for D (6 bases). CDR1 is SGHRS and CDR2 is YFSETQ in the germline V gene. The CDR3 is 14 residues long. V was trimmed by 4 bases and J by 7 bases, leaving 15 bases between them. CDR3 DNA sequence: TGCGCCAGCAGCCCCGGCGGGGCCCCTAATGAGCAGTTCTTC. The encoded protein is CASSPGGAPNEQFF.

The rearrangement joins TRBV7-9 to TRBJ1-5, with D tentatively TRBD1 (6 bases). The ends were cut back, 1 base at V and 1 base at J, with 8 bases in the middle. The CDR3 is made up of 15 amino acids. The V gene's germline CDR1 is SEHNR and CDR2 FQNEAQ (reference sequence). In nucleotides, the CDR3 is TGTGCCAGCAGCTTAGGACAGGCCAGCAATCAGCCCCAGCATTTT. It encodes CASSLGQASNQPQHF. The full variable domain, rest sourced from reference TRBV7-9 and TRBJ1-5, is DTGVSQNPRHKITKRGQNVTFRCDPISEHNRLYWYRQTLGQGPEFLTYFQNEAQLEKSRLLSDRFSAERPKGSFSTLEIQRTEQGDSAMYLCASSLGQASNQPQHFGDGTRLSIL.

This chain uses TRBV5-1 with TRBJ2-6; TRBD1 might be the D (5 bases). Germline V gives CDR1 SGHRS, CDR2 YFSETQ. This CDR3 region has 14 residues. The germline V and J ends were trimmed by 5 bases and 2 bases, with 8 bases remaining between them. Here the CDR3 DNA reads TGCGCCAGCAGTGGGGCGGCTGGGGCCAACGTCCTGACTTTC. Amino acids: CASSGAAGANVLTF.

This chain links TRBV9 with TRBJ2-7, with TRBD1 identical over 9 bases. The CDR3 runs to 14 residues. Germline CDR1 reads SGDLS; CDR2 reads YYNGEE. Trimming cost V 2 bases and J 2 bases; bases outside gene matches: 2. The CDR3 bases are TGTGCCAGCAGCGTCGGGACAGGGACCTACGAGCAGTACTTC. It specifies CASSVGTGTYEQYF. Based on the CDR3 plus reference TRBV9 and TRBJ2-7, the full variable domain is DSGVTQTPKHLITATGQRVTLRCSPRSGDLSVYWYQQSLDQGLQFLIQYYNGEERAKGNILERFSAQQFPDLHSELNLSSLELGDSALYFCASSVGTGTYEQYFGPGTRLTVT.

This chain joins TRBV19 and TRBJ1-1; D is undetermined. V was cut by 10 bases and J by 2 bases, with 14 bases left in between. This CDR3 spans 13 amino acids. Germline V lookup: CDR1 LNHDA, CDR2 SQIVND (reference sequence). CDR3 DNA: TGTGCCATAGCCCGGGATCGAAACACTGAAGCTTTCTTT. Amino acids: CAIARDRNTEAFF.

V is TRBV11-2 and J is TRBJ2-2, with 8 bases aligning to TRBD2. The CDR3 consists of 16 residues. Germline V gene sequence: CDR1 SGHAT, CDR2 FQNNGV. V trimming: 4 bases; J trimming: 6 bases; junction bases outside the gene matches: 10. The CDR3 nucleotides read TGTGCCAGCAGCTCTATACTAGCGGCAGGGCCCGGGGAGCTGTTTTTT. Residues: CASSSILAAGPGELFF.

CDR3 DNA: TGTGCCAGCAGTTACTCAGGGGGCGGCGGCAATCAGCCCCAGCATTTT. Residues: CASSYSGGGGNQPQHF. V gene TRBV6-6 combines with J gene TRBJ1-5, with 7 bases lining up with TRBD1. Germline V gives CDR1 MNHNY, CDR2 SVGAGI (reference sequence). The CDR3 covers 16 residues. J lost 2 bases, V lost 0 bases, and 4 bases had no gene match.

This chain joins TRBV6-2 or TRBV6-3 and TRBJ1-5; D remains ambiguous. Between the trimmed V and J ends, which lost 6 bases and 6 bases, there was a span of 9 bases. Germline V gene lookup returns CDR1 MNHEY and CDR2 SVGEGT. The CDR3 runs to 12 residues. CDR3 bases: TGTGCCAGCAGCCTTCTCAGTCAGCCCCAGCATTTT. Its protein is CASSLLSQPQHF.

V usage is TRBV7-2 and J usage is TRBJ2-1; TRBD1 aligns across 7 bases. The V gene's germline CDR1 is SGHTA and CDR2 FQGNSA. CDR3 length equals 16 residues. Trimming cost V 8 bases and J 7 bases; bases outside gene matches: 17. The CDR3 spells CASRKVATGSENEQFF. CDR3 coding DNA: TGTGCCAGCCGTAAAGTGGCGACAGGGTCGGAGAATGAGCAGTTCTTC.

The chain carries TRBV7-9 and TRBJ2-1; tentative D call: TRBD1 (5 bases). Trimming removed 5 bases at V and 4 bases at J, with 9 bases between. CDR1 and CDR2 from the germline V gene are SEHNR and FQNEAQ (reference sequence). This CDR3 region has 13 residues. The CDR3 sequence: CASSTQEYNEQFF. CDR3 coding DNA: TGTGCCAGCAGCACACAGGAGTACAATGAGCAGTTCTTC.

The V and J genes are TRBV27 and TRBJ1-5, with a tentative D call TRBD1 (5 bases). Germline CDR1 reads MNHEY; CDR2 reads SMNVEV (reference sequence). With 6 bases removed from V and 7 bases from J, the gap between germline ends came to 19 bases. The length of the CDR3 is 15 residues. CDR3 in amino acids: CASRPDRLPYQPQHF. The CDR3 DNA follows: TGTGCCAGCAGACCCGACAGACTCCCTTACCAGCCCCAGCATTTT.

V gene TRBV15 combines with J gene TRBJ1-2; D remains ambiguous. The length of the CDR3 is 15 residues. V lost 0 bases and J 4 bases, leaving 12 bases between the germline ends. The V gene's germline CDR1 is LNHNV and CDR2 YYDKDF (reference sequence). The CDR3 is CATSRDLAGGYGYTF. CDR3 coding DNA: TGTGCCACCAGCAGAGATTTGGCAGGAGGCTATGGCTACACCTTC. Full variable domain (missing parts from reference TRBV15 and TRBJ1-2): DAMVIQNPRYQVTQFGKPVTLSCSQTLNHNVMYWYQQKSSQAPKLLFHYYDKDFNNEADTPDNFQSRRPNTSFCFLDIRSPGLGDTAMYLCATSRDLAGGYGYTFGSGTRLTVV.

The gene calls are TRBV11-3 and TRBJ1-6; 8 bases agree with TRBD1. Trimming cost V 1 base and J 6 bases; bases outside gene matches: 11. Germline values: CDR1 SGHNT, CDR2 YENEEA. This CDR3 has 18 amino acids. The CDR3 DNA follows: TGTGCCAGCAGCTTAGTGTTATATTGGGACAGGTGTAATTCACCCCTCCACTTT. Its protein product is CASSLVLYWDRCNSPLHF.

The chain recombines TRBV18 with TRBJ1-1; weak D call: TRBD1 (6 bases). V was shortened by 0 bases and J by 2 bases, with 10 bases between the two germline ends. CDR1 and CDR2 from the germline V gene are KGHSH and LQKENI. The CDR3 is 15 amino acids. The CDR3 here is CASSPPTGINTEAFF. CDR3 bases: TGTGCCAGCTCACCACCAACAGGGATCAACACTGAAGCTTTCTTT. The variable domain in full, with the rest retrieved from reference TRBV18 and TRBJ1-1, is NAGVMQNPRHLVRRRGQEARLRCSPMKGHSHVYWYRQLPEEGLKFMVYLQKENIIDESGMPKERFSAEFPKEGPSILRIQQVVRGDSAAYFCASSPPTGINTEAFFGQGTRLTVV.

The chain uses TRBV19 and TRBJ2-1; D uncertain. Germline assignment: CDR1 LNHDA and CDR2 SQIVND (reference sequence). V dropped 3 bases and J dropped 4 bases, with 13 bases sitting between them. The CDR3 runs to 15 residues. CDR3 protein: CASSISGGTYNEQFF. The CDR3 bases are TGTGCCAGTAGTATTTCTGGCGGAACTTACAATGAGCAGTTCTTC.

The V call is TRBV29-1, the J call TRBJ2-1; 10 nucleotides line up with TRBD2. The J segment lost 5 bases and the V segment lost 2 bases, leaving 6 bases of the junction unmatched. Germline lookup yields CDR1 SQVTM and CDR2 ANQGSEA. The CDR3 spans 15 residues. The CDR3 sequence: CSVEPWTSGNNEQFF. The CDR3 DNA follows: TGCAGCGTTGAACCCTGGACTAGCGGAAACAATGAGCAGTTCTTC.

The rearrangement links TRBV19 to TRBJ1-5; 10 positions agree with TRBD1. The J segment lost 0 bases and the V segment lost 10 bases, leaving 9 bases of the junction unmatched. The CDR3 is made up of 16 amino acids. Germline loops: CDR1 LNHDA, CDR2 SQIVND (reference sequence). The CDR3 protein is CATHQTGGYSNQPQHF. The CDR3 DNA reads as TGTGCCACCCACCAGACAGGGGGCTATAGCAATCAGCCCCAGCATTTT.